These 24 T cell receptor beta chains came from one sample sequenced in a study of blood T cell repertoires in COVID-19. Generated by immunoSEQ multiplex PCR, the TCRdb table keeps only in-frame clones and is missing some. There are a few hundred thousand clones in the sample; more than 75% occur only once, and 2.5% to 3.5% lies in the top ten. Sequencing was done on a sample of peripheral blood. All receptors come from a human donor in a cohort sampled during active COVID-19.

V and J are TRBV3-1 (or the pseudogene TRBV3-2) and TRBJ2-7; 8 nucleotides agree with TRBD2. The CDR3 has 16 residues. Germline CDR1 reads LGHDT; CDR2 reads YNNKEL (reference sequence). V trimming: 2 bases; J trimming: 3 bases; junction bases outside the gene matches: 9. CDR3 protein: CASSQIPGGSLYEQYF. The CDR3 nucleotides are TGTGCCAGCAGCCAAATTCCGGGAGGGTCCCTCTACGAGCAGTACTTC.

The count of this clone is one. The chain uses TRBV5-4 and TRBJ1-1; no definite D call. This CDR3 comprises 14 residues. Trimming removed 4 bases from V and 1 base from J, with 11 bases in between. The V gene's germline CDR1 is SGHNT and CDR2 YYREEE (reference sequence). This chain's CDR3 is CASSTNSANTEAFF. CDR3 DNA: TGTGCCAGCAGCACTAACTCGGCGAACACTGAAGCTTTCTTT. Full variable domain (missing parts from reference TRBV5-4 and TRBJ1-1): ETGVTQSPTHLIKTRGQQVTLRCSSQSGHNTVSWYQQALGQGPQFIFQYYREEENGRGNFPPRFSGLQFPNYSSELNVNALELDDSALYLCASSTNSANTEAFFGQGTRLTVV.

The V gene is TRBV19, the J gene TRBJ1-5; 8 bases align to TRBD1. This CDR3 contains 16 residues. Germline CDR1 is LNHDA and CDR2 is SQIVND (reference sequence). Trimming removed 1 base from V and 2 bases from J; junction bases left unmatched: 4. The CDR3 loop is CASSIVPTGGNQPQHF. The CDR3 bases are TGTGCCAGTAGTATAGTTCCGACAGGGGGCAATCAGCCCCAGCATTTT.

This clone has just one count. The chain is built from TRBV19 and TRBJ1-2, with 7 bases that match TRBD1. Trimming took 3 bases from V and 8 from J; bases not matched to a gene: 15. Germline CDR1 is LNHDA and CDR2 is SQIVND (reference sequence). This CDR3 comprises 16 residues. The CDR3 bases are TGTGCCAGTAGTATTTCGACAGGGCGCGTGATAATAGGCTACACCTTC. Encoded protein: CASSISTGRVIIGYTF.

This chain uses TRBV5-1 with TRBJ1-4; D is unresolved. Trimming removed 0 bases at V and 0 bases at J, with 12 bases between. The CDR3 sequence is 17 residues long. Per germline, CDR1 SGHRS and CDR2 YFSETQ. For the CDR3, the DNA is TGCGCCAGCAGCTTGGGAGGGTCAGTTACAACTAATGAAAAACTGTTTTTT. It encodes CASSLGGSVTTNEKLFF.

Comment on this clone: Other DNA sequences within the sample encode an identical CDR3. This chain connects TRBV19 to TRBJ2-1; perhaps TRBD1 as D (5 bases). The CDR3 has 13 amino acids. Germline V CDR1 and CDR2: LNHDA, SQIVND (reference sequence). Deletions cut 3 bases from V and 4 bases from J, with 7 bases between. This CDR3 reads CASSIGQYNEQFF. The CDR3, as DNA: TGTGCCAGTAGTATCGGACAATACAATGAGCAGTTCTTC.

The V gene is TRBV7-3, the J gene TRBJ1-1; a possible D gene is TRBD1 (5 bases). Trimming stripped 5 bases from V and 5 bases from J, with 18 bases between. Germline V gene sequence: CDR1 SGHTA, CDR2 FQGTGA. This CDR3 comprises 15 residues. The CDR3 loop is CASSPNHLQVTEAFF. As DNA, the CDR3 is TGTGCCAGCAGCCCGAACCACTTACAGGTTACTGAAGCTTTCTTT.

The chain couples TRBV9 to TRBJ2-3; 11 bases are shared with TRBD2. Unmatched junction bases numbered 4, after V lost 4 bases and J lost 3 bases. This CDR3 comprises 15 residues. CDR1 and CDR2 (germline): SGDLS, YYNGEE. CDR3 amino acids: CASSPIAGGTDTQYF. The DNA for the CDR3 is TGTGCCAGCAGCCCCATAGCGGGAGGGACAGATACGCAGTATTTT.

This chain connects TRBV4-1 to TRBJ2-3, with 10 bases that match TRBD2. The CDR3 totals 18 residues. Germline CDR1 and CDR2: MGHRA and YSYEKL. V dropped 1 base and J dropped 5; count of bases not matched to a gene: 12. The CDR3 reads CASSQGLASGRTKDTQYF. CDR3 in DNA: TGCGCCAGCAGCCAAGGGCTGGCTAGCGGGAGAACGAAAGATACGCAGTATTTT.

This chain connects TRBV3-1 (or the pseudogene TRBV3-2) to TRBJ1-1, with no clear D. Germline-derived CDR1 and CDR2 are LGHDT and YNNKEL (reference sequence). The V end was cut by 4 bases, the J end by 4 bases, with 16 bases between. The CDR3 contains 15 residues. In DNA form, the CDR3 reads TGTGCCAGCAGCCTAGCACGGAGGCGGGCCACTGAAGCTTTCTTT. This gives the protein CASSLARRRATEAFF.

In this sample, this clone turned up once. V gene TRBV6-5 combines with J gene TRBJ2-1; 10 nucleotides line up with TRBD2. Germline trimming cut 7 bases from V and 1 base from J; bases unmatched to any gene: 1. CDR1 and CDR2 from the germline V gene are MNHEY and SVGAGI. The CDR3 sequence is 14 residues long. In nucleotides, the CDR3 is TGTGCCAGCACTAGCGGGGGTTCCTACAATGAGCAGTTCTTC. It translates to CASTSGGSYNEQFF.

The chain links TRBV19 to TRBJ1-4; D ambiguous. The CDR3 length is 14 residues. Looked up from germline, CDR1 is LNHDA and CDR2 is SQIVND (reference sequence). The V and J ends lost 4 bases and 5 bases respectively, with 11 bases between them. The CDR3 DNA reads as TGTGCCAGTAGTAAGCGGCGGACGAATGAAAAACTGTTTTTT. Residues: CASSKRRTNEKLFF.

This sequence joins TRBV5-6 and TRBJ1-2; D remains ambiguous. V lost 0 bases and J lost 3, with 18 bases in between. CDR1 and CDR2 (germline): SGHDT, YYEEEE. This CDR3 is 17 amino acids long. DNA for the CDR3: TGTGCCAGCAGCTTGGTAGGCTTAGGAGGGATGGACTATGGCTACACCTTC. Its translation: CASSLVGLGGMDYGYTF.

V usage is TRBV28 and J usage is TRBJ2-2; tentatively, D is TRBD1 (5 bases). The CDR3 consists of 17 residues. The V end was cut by 8 bases, the J end by 3 bases, with 22 bases between. CDR1 is MDHEN, CDR2 SYDVKM, per germline. This CDR3 is CASRPAPGFHHTGELFF. CDR3 DNA sequence: TGTGCCAGCCGTCCCGCACCAGGGTTCCACCACACCGGGGAGCTGTTTTTT.

The rearrangement links TRBV11-2 to TRBJ1-4; 9 bases align to TRBD1. From germline, CDR1 is SGHAT and CDR2 FQNNGV. After removal of 3 bases from V and 10 bases from J, the junction contained 9 bases not matched to a gene. The CDR3 spans 15 residues. The CDR3 DNA reads as TGTGCCAGCAGCTTTCAGACAGGGGGGGTCGGAAAACTGTTTTTT. It encodes CASSFQTGGVGKLFF.

V gene TRBV3-1 (or the pseudogene TRBV3-2) combines with J gene TRBJ2-7; 7 bases fit TRBD1. J lost 2 bases, V lost 5 bases, and 6 bases had no gene match. This CDR3 contains 14 residues. Germline loops: CDR1 LGHDT, CDR2 YNNKEL (reference sequence). CDR3 amino acids: CASSYWTGTYEQYF. CDR3 coding DNA: TGTGCCAGCAGCTACTGGACAGGAACCTACGAGCAGTACTTC.

This clone was counted a few times. The chain is built from TRBV30 and TRBJ1-5, with a tentative D call TRBD1 (6 bases). CDR1 and CDR2 from the germline V gene are GTSNPN and SVGIG (reference sequence). Trimming pared 8 bases from V and 6 bases from J, leaving 14 bases between. The CDR3 is 12 amino acids. The CDR3 protein is CAGAVGAQPQHF. The CDR3, as DNA: TGTGCCGGTGCTGTGGGGGCTCAGCCCCAGCATTTT.

The chain has TRBV5-1 and TRBJ2-2, with D possibly matching TRBD2 (5 bases). Germline CDR1 and CDR2: SGHRS and YFSETQ. Trimming pared 0 bases from V and 7 bases from J, leaving 10 bases between. The CDR3 spans 14 residues. CDR3 region: CASSLVGVVGELFF. The CDR3 bases are TGCGCCAGCAGCTTGGTCGGGGTCGTCGGGGAGCTGTTTTTT.

This chain connects TRBV9 to TRBJ2-5, with 12 bases fitting TRBD2. The CDR3 sequence is 18 residues long. J lost 1 base, V lost 0 bases, and 7 bases had no gene match. The germline CDR1 and CDR2 sequences are SGDLS and YYNGEE. The CDR3 DNA sequence: TGTGCCAGCAGCGTAGGTTCCCTAGCGGGAGGGCCCCAAGAGACCCAGTACTTC. As protein: CASSVGSLAGGPQETQYF.

The table lists this clone with a few counts. The chain is built from TRBV28 and TRBJ1-6; the match to TRBD1 covers 8 bases. Looked up from germline, CDR1 is MDHEN and CDR2 is SYDVKM. V lost 8 bases to trimming and J lost 7 bases; unmatched junction nucleotides: 1. The CDR3 is made up of 12 amino acids. The CDR3 DNA is TGTGCCAGCCGGACAGGGAATTCACCCCTCCACTTT. This sequence encodes CASRTGNSPLHF.

The J gene is TRBJ2-3, the V gene TRBV15; D unresolved. Germline CDR1 and CDR2: LNHNV and YYDKDF (reference sequence). This CDR3 has 15 residues. Deletions cut 0 bases from V and 1 base from J, with 8 bases between. In DNA, the CDR3 is TGTGCCACCAGCAGAGAGAGGTCAGGCACAGATACGCAGTATTTT. It encodes CATSRERSGTDTQYF.

V and J are TRBV7-8 and TRBJ2-1; 12 bases map to TRBD2. The CDR3 is 15 residues long. The ends lost 5 bases at V and 6 bases at J; junction bases unmatched: 5. CDR1 and CDR2 from the germline V gene are SGHVS and FQNEAQ. CDR3 in DNA: TGTGCCAGCAGCGTCCTAGCGGGAGGGGGCAATGAGCAGTTCTTC. This gives the protein CASSVLAGGGNEQFF.

The chain has TRBV7-2 and TRBJ1-2, with 7 bases matching TRBD1. The CDR3 has 13 residues. The J segment lost 4 bases and the V segment lost 5 bases, leaving 4 bases of the junction unmatched. Per germline, CDR1 SGHTA and CDR2 FQGNSA. This CDR3 is CASSLDRAYGYTF. CDR3 sequence (DNA): TGTGCCAGCAGCCTAGACAGGGCCTATGGCTACACCTTC.

The chain couples TRBV25-1 to TRBJ2-7, with unresolved D. V lost 8 bases, J lost 2 bases, and 10 bases lay in between. Germline V gene data show CDR1 as MGHDK and CDR2 as SYGVNS. CDR3 length equals 12 residues. The CDR3 DNA reads as TGTGCCAGCGGTAGATTCGCCTACGAGCAGTACTTC. Translation gives CASGRFAYEQYF.